The text below deals with one TCR beta chain. CDR3 length: 14 residues. From germline, CDR1 is LNHDA and CDR2 SQIVND (reference sequence). Trimming cost V 7 bases and J 3 bases; bases outside gene matches: 9. The sample is drawn from a study of blood T cell repertoires in COVID-19. Study context: The origin of the acute and convalescent COVID-19 samples was the United States, Italy and Spain.

The authors' processing: Estimation of nucleated cell counts was performed using reference gene primer amplification. Clones were sequenced by immunoSEQ multiplex PCR, and TCRdb holds only the in-frame ones, with some missing. V, J and clone size derive from that table, while D and trimming were established from the DNA sequence. This sample has about 320,000 clones, with around nine tenths found just once. Individuals drawn from under 30 US areas were about 18 to 90 years old. The chain has TRBV19 and TRBJ2-7; 7 nucleotides match TRBD2. The clonotype originates from a man aged 55 to 69 who had recovered from COVID-19. The sequenced sample was PBMCs or T cells enriched from blood (not recorded which). This CDR3 reads CASKRAGEGYEQYF. CDR3 DNA: TGTGCCAGTAAACGCGCGGGAGAGGGCTACGAGCAGTACTTC.